The 19 T cell receptor beta chains below all came from one sample that was sequenced in a study of T cell responses to AZD1222 COVID-19 vaccine. TCRdb's table, derived via immunoSEQ multiplex PCR, lists solely in-frame clones and lacks some. The top ten hold 12% of the sample, which has about 120,000 clones, roughly 89% seen once. This specimen was peripheral blood, taken on day 0 of AZD1222 vaccination. The receptors derive from an adult in good health.

This sequence joins TRBV28 and TRBJ1-1, with D tentatively TRBD1 (5 bases). There are 15 residues in the CDR3. CDR1 and CDR2 from the germline V gene are MDHEN and SYDVKM. Trimming removed 5 bases at V and 0 bases at J, with 13 bases between. The CDR3: CASSPPRGLNTEAFF. DNA of the CDR3: TGTGCCAGCAGTCCCCCCCGGGGCTTGAACACTGAAGCTTTCTTT.

The rearrangement uses TRBV19 and TRBJ2-1; 10 positions match TRBD2. Trimming cost V 5 bases and J 5 bases; bases outside gene matches: 6. CDR3 length equals 15 residues. Germline CDR1 and CDR2: LNHDA and SQIVND (reference sequence). CDR3 nucleotide sequence: TGTGCCAGTAGTGCCCTGGGACTAGCGAACAATGAGCAGTTCTTC. Protein: CASSALGLANNEQFF.

This clone was detected only once. The chain has TRBV19 and TRBJ1-2; D not certain. The CDR3 is 17 residues long. Germline CDR1 LNHDA, CDR2 SQIVND (reference sequence). The germline V and J ends were trimmed by 4 bases and 0 bases, with 18 bases remaining between them. The CDR3 bases are TGTGCCAGTAGTACAAGTCCCTCAGTTGGGCCTAACTATGGCTACACCTTC. Protein product: CASSTSPSVGPNYGYTF. The whole variable domain, filled in from reference TRBV19 and TRBJ1-2, reads DGGITQSPKYLFRKEGQNVTLSCEQNLNHDAMYWYRQDPGQGLRLIYYSQIVNDFQKGDIAEGYSVSREKKESFPLTVTSAQKNPTAFYLCASSTSPSVGPNYGYTFGSGTRLTVV.

The chain uses TRBV28 and TRBJ1-5; D ambiguous. V lost 1 base, J lost 4 bases, and 8 bases lay in between. The CDR3 sequence is 14 residues long. The germline CDR1 and CDR2 sequences are MDHEN and SYDVKM. Here the CDR3 reads CASSLLGRNQPQHF. The CDR3 DNA follows: TGTGCCAGCAGTTTATTGGGGAGAAATCAGCCCCAGCATTTT.

This clone appeared a single time. The chain has TRBV7-3 and TRBJ1-2, with 7 bases that match TRBD1. The CDR3 runs 14 residues. V was clipped by 3 bases and J by 8 bases; unmatched bases: 9. Germline assignment: CDR1 SGHTA and CDR2 FQGTGA. The CDR3 here is CASSLNEGAGGYTF. CDR3 coding DNA: TGTGCCAGCAGCTTGAATGAGGGGGCTGGAGGCTACACCTTC.

The chain carries TRBV28 and TRBJ1-5; no definite D call. The germline CDR1 and CDR2 sequences are MDHEN and SYDVKM. The germline V and J ends were trimmed by 7 bases and 1 base, with 11 bases remaining between them. The CDR3 covers 14 residues. This CDR3 reads CASTWQISNQPQHF. As DNA, the CDR3 is TGTGCCAGCACCTGGCAGATAAGCAATCAGCCCCAGCATTTT.

This chain joins TRBV28 and TRBJ2-5, with 11 nucleotides matching TRBD1. Germline-derived CDR1 and CDR2 are MDHEN and SYDVKM. V gave up 6 bases and J gave up 7 bases; unmatched junction bases: 22. The CDR3 is 19 residues long. CDR3: CASRGGTGGVHLSKRTQYF. CDR3 bases: TGTGCCAGCAGGGGGGGGACAGGGGGAGTGCATTTGTCGAAAAGGACCCAGTACTTC.

The V and J genes are TRBV28 and TRBJ1-6; D perhaps matches TRBD1 (5 bases). The CDR3 has 16 amino acids. Per germline, CDR1 MDHEN and CDR2 SYDVKM. Trimming removed 5 bases at V and 0 bases at J, with 11 bases between. CDR3 amino acids: CASSGTDSSYNSPLHF. In DNA form, the CDR3 reads TGTGCCAGCAGTGGGACCGATAGCTCCTATAATTCACCCCTCCACTTT.

This sequence joins TRBV5-4 and TRBJ1-1, with D uncertain. Germline values: CDR1 SGHNT, CDR2 YYREEE (reference sequence). The CDR3 has 15 amino acids. The V gene lost 3 bases and the J gene lost 1 base, with 13 bases spanning the gap. In DNA form, the CDR3 reads TGTGCCAGCAGCTCCCCCTCAACCCAGAACACTGAAGCTTTCTTT. It encodes CASSSPSTQNTEAFF.

The chain joins TRBV10-3 to TRBJ2-3; either TRBD1 or TRBD2 may supply D (5 bases each). The V gene lost 2 bases and the J gene lost 4 bases, with 7 bases spanning the gap. CDR3 length: 13 residues. Looked up from germline, CDR1 is ENHRY and CDR2 is SYGVKD. The CDR3 sequence is CAISEGTSDTQYF. Here the CDR3 DNA reads TGTGCCATCAGTGAGGGGACCTCAGATACGCAGTATTTT.

This chain connects TRBV24-1 to TRBJ2-1, with D maybe TRBD2 (5 bases). The germline V gene encodes CDR1 KGHDR and CDR2 SFDVKD. This CDR3 is built from 15 residues. V was pared by 5 bases and J by 2 bases, with 12 bases between. This CDR3 reads CATSGGLPPYNEQFF. CDR3 DNA: TGTGCCACCAGTGGCGGACTTCCCCCCTACAATGAGCAGTTCTTC.

The V gene is TRBV19, the J gene TRBJ2-7, with TRBD2 identical over 11 bases. Germline CDR1 LNHDA, CDR2 SQIVND (reference sequence). The CDR3 extends over 15 amino acids. The ends lost 3 bases at V and 6 bases at J; junction bases unmatched: 7. CDR3 protein: CASSIKLAGVPEQYF. The CDR3 nucleotides read TGTGCCAGTAGTATCAAACTAGCGGGAGTACCCGAGCAGTACTTC. Together with reference TRBV19 and TRBJ2-7, the CDR3 gives the full variable domain: DGGITQSPKYLFRKEGQNVTLSCEQNLNHDAMYWYRQDPGQGLRLIYYSQIVNDFQKGDIAEGYSVSREKKESFPLTVTSAQKNPTAFYLCASSIKLAGVPEQYFGPGTRLTVT.

This chain connects TRBV5-6 to TRBJ1-6, with 7 positions matching TRBD1. J was trimmed by 7 bases and V by 0 bases; bases with no gene match: 4. In germline, CDR1 is SGHDT, CDR2 YYEEEE. This CDR3 region has 15 residues. In DNA, the CDR3 is TGTGCCAGCAGCTTGGTCGGGACAGTCAATTCACCCCTCCACTTT. Its protein product is CASSLVGTVNSPLHF.

The chain employs TRBV11-2 and TRBJ2-1; D may be TRBD2 (6 bases). This CDR3 region has 15 residues. CDR1 and CDR2 from the germline V gene are SGHAT and FQNNGV. The V end was cut by 3 bases, the J end by 2 bases, with 11 bases between. The CDR3 loop is CASSFVPSAYNEQFF. The CDR3 bases are TGTGCCAGCAGCTTTGTGCCTAGCGCCTACAATGAGCAGTTCTTC.

This clone was counted between two and nine times. The same CDR3 also results from other DNA sequences found in this sample. The genes are TRBV7-2 and TRBJ1-2; no definite D call. Trimming removed 5 bases at V and 4 bases at J, with 8 bases between. The CDR3 is 12 amino acids. Germline V CDR1 and CDR2: SGHTA, FQGNSA. The DNA for the CDR3 is TGTGCCAGCAGCCTGACCGGCTATGGCTACACCTTC. This gives the protein CASSLTGYGYTF.

V gene TRBV7-2 combines with J gene TRBJ2-7; 8 bases are a match to TRBD2. V was pared by 3 bases and J by 3 bases, with 7 bases of the junction left unmatched. The CDR3 covers 15 residues. Germline V gene sequence: CDR1 SGHTA, CDR2 FQGNSA. The CDR3 DNA reads as TGTGCCAGCAGCTTTGGGGTGGGACTAGGCTACGAGCAGTACTTC. This sequence encodes CASSFGVGLGYEQYF.

The V call is TRBV29-1, the J call TRBJ2-3; TRBD2 might be the D (6 bases). Germline-derived CDR1 and CDR2 are SQVTM and ANQGSEA. Trimming took off 3 bases at V and 1 base at J, with 8 bases between the two ends. This CDR3 is 13 amino acids long. The CDR3: CSVDQRGTDTQYF. The CDR3 nucleotides read TGCAGCGTTGACCAGCGGGGCACAGATACGCAGTATTTT.

This chain joins TRBV12-3 or TRBV12-4 and TRBJ1-2; D is uncertain. The CDR3 has 13 amino acids. Trimming removed 5 bases from V and 7 bases from J, with 14 bases in between. In DNA, the CDR3 is TGTGCCAGCAGTCTATCGGGAACAAGTGGCTACACCTTC. Its protein product is CASSLSGTSGYTF.

The chain has TRBV5-5 and TRBJ2-5; unclear D gene. The germline CDR1 and CDR2 sequences are SGHKS and YYEKEE (reference sequence). This CDR3 has 14 amino acids. Trimming cost V 3 bases and J 7 bases, with 16 bases left between them. In DNA form, the CDR3 reads TGTGCCAGCAGCTCCCTTGACCCTGTGGGGACCCAGTACTTC. Translation gives CASSSLDPVGTQYF.